A selection of T cell receptor beta chains follows, all from one sample in a study of cytomegalovirus exposure and HLA in healthy donors. Profiling relied on immunoSEQ multiplex PCR, and the TCRdb table lists in-frame clones only, not all of them. Of 150,000 to 200,000 clones detected, nearly 80% appear once; the ten largest clones hold about 6%. Material: PBMCs. Receptors were obtained from a woman aged 30 to 39 in good health and CMV-seropositive. Each CDR3 is given with its conserved first and last residue. D genes are given only for firm matches. The listing skips clone size in some rows; elsewhere it reads once, few, many or a size class.

v_call	d_call	j_call	clone_size	cdr3_nt	cdr3_aa
TRBV5-1	.	TRBJ2-2	few	TGCGCCAGCAGCTTGGTCGGGGGTACCGGGGAGCTGTTTTTT	CASSLVGGTGELFF
TRBV14	.	TRBJ2-2	few	TGTGCCAGCAGCCAAGTTATAACCGGGGAGCTGTTTTTT	CASSQVITGELFF
TRBV6-5	.	TRBJ1-4	.	TGTGCCAGCAGTTACGGCCGGGGCGGGAGGGCTGAAAAACTGTTTTTT	CASSYGRGGRAEKLFF
TRBV11-3	.	TRBJ2-3	.	TGTGCCAGCAGATCGCGTGGCACAGATACGCAGTATTTT	CASRSRGTDTQYF
TRBV7-9	TRBD2	TRBJ2-1	.	TGTGCCAGCAGCCAACTAGCGGGAGGATGGAATGAGCAGTTCTTC	CASSQLAGGWNEQFF
TRBV5-4	.	TRBJ1-1	.	TGTGCCAGCAGCGGAAGCAGCGCTGAAGCTTTCTTT	CASSGSSAEAFF
TRBV2	TRBD1	TRBJ2-5	.	TGTGCCAGCAGTGCGGGGACACAGGGGTTGAGGCAAGAGACCCAGTACTTC	CASSAGTQGLRQETQYF
TRBV27	TRBD1	TRBJ2-7	.	TGTGCCAGCAGTTTGACAGGGGGCTCCATCTACGAGCAGTACTTC	CASSLTGGSIYEQYF
TRBV9	.	TRBJ2-3	.	TGTGCCAGCAGCGCGCGTGGCACAGATACGCAGTATTTT	CASSARGTDTQYF
TRBV7-9	.	TRBJ1-1	.	TGTGCCAGCAGCGGTGGCGGGGAAGCTTTCTTT	CASSGGGEAFF
TRBV10-1	.	TRBJ2-4	.	TGCGCCAGCAGTGAGTCCCCCAGAGGTGGGAACATTCAGTACTTC	CASSESPRGGNIQYF
TRBV19	TRBD1	TRBJ1-1	.	TGTGCCAGTAGTCGTGGGACAGCGAACACTGAAGCTTTCTTT	CASSRGTANTEAFF
TRBV19	.	TRBJ1-5	few	TGTGCCAGTAGTACCGGAGGGAATCAGCCCCAGCATTTT	CASSTGGNQPQHF
TRBV6-5	.	TRBJ2-3	.	TGTGCCGCTAGAAGAGGGATCCCATCAGATACGCAGTATTTT	CAARRGIPSDTQYF
TRBV28	.	TRBJ2-6	.	TGTGCCAGCAGTCAGAGACTGCGCTCTGGGGCCAACGTCCTGACTTTC	CASSQRLRSGANVLTF
TRBV28	.	TRBJ1-5	.	TGTGCCAGCAGTTCCAACAGGCCAATACAGCCCCAGCATTTT	CASSSNRPIQPQHF
TRBV4-1	.	TRBJ1-2	.	TGCGCCAGCAGCCAAGTAAGTGCGGCAGCTAACTATGGCTACACCTTC	CASSQVSAAANYGYTF
TRBV5-1	TRBD1	TRBJ2-5	.	TGCGCCAGCAGCTTGGCAGGGACAGGGGAATGGAAGCAAGAGACCCAGTACTTC	CASSLAGTGEWKQETQYF
TRBV29-1	.	TRBJ2-3	.	TGCAGCGTGAGGAGGTCCCGCACAGATACGCAGTATTTT	CSVRRSRTDTQYF
TRBV2	TRBD2	TRBJ2-3	once	TGTGCCAGCGAGAATAGCGGGAGACTTACGCAGTATTTT	CASENSGRLTQYF
TRBV7-9	.	TRBJ1-1	.	TGTTCCAGCAGGACTGCTTACACTGAAGCTTTCTTT	CSSRTAYTEAFF
TRBV18	.	TRBJ2-5	.	TGTGCCAGCTCACCAAACGCCAGGCAAGAGACCCAGTACTTC	CASSPNARQETQYF
TRBV10-3	.	TRBJ2-7	.	TGTGCCATCGCACAGACGGACTACGAGCAGTACTTC	CAIAQTDYEQYF
TRBV5-6	TRBD1	TRBJ2-3	.	TGTGCCAGCAGCCGGCCCGACAGGGGGCAAGATACGCAGTATTTT	CASSRPDRGQDTQYF
TRBV19	.	TRBJ1-5	few	TGTGCCAGTAGTTCCCGTGTGGGCCCTAGCAATCAGCCCCAGCATTTT	CASSSRVGPSNQPQHF
TRBV2	TRBD1	TRBJ2-1	few	TGTGCCAGCAGTGGGGCCGGGACAGGGACCTACAATGAGCAGTTCTTC	CASSGAGTGTYNEQFF
TRBV5-1	.	TRBJ2-3	.	TGCGCCAGCAGCTTCTGTGCAGAATGCACAGATACGCAGTATTTT	CASSFCAECTDTQYF
TRBV9	.	TRBJ2-7	.	TGTGCCAGCAGCGTAGTTTCAACCGGGGAGCAGTACTTC	CASSVVSTGEQYF
TRBV14	TRBD1	TRBJ1-5	.	TGTGCCAGCAGTCCACAGGGGCAACGGTGGCCCCAGCATTTT	CASSPQGQRWPQHF
TRBV21-1	.	TRBJ2-7	few	TGTGCCAGCATTCTTGGACACCTTAATAACGAGCAGTACTTC	CASILGHLNNEQYF
TRBV5-1	.	TRBJ2-7	.	TGCGCCAGCAGCAACCCCGGGACTCCCGGAGGTCGGTACTTC	CASSNPGTPGGRYF
TRBV9	.	TRBJ2-7	few	TGTGCCAGCAGTTCCGGGCCCACTAGTAATTACGAGCAGTACTTC	CASSSGPTSNYEQYF
TRBV4-1	TRBD2	TRBJ2-3	.	TGCGCCAGCAGCCAAGAACTAGCGGCTAGCACAGATACGCAGTATTTT	CASSQELAASTDTQYF
TRBV10-3	.	TRBJ2-7	.	TGTGCCATCAGTGAGTTATACGAGCAGTACTTC	CAISELYEQYF
TRBV6-1	TRBD1	TRBJ1-1	.	TGTGCCAGCAGTACAGGGGCGGGAGCTTTCTTT	CASSTGAGAFF
TRBV15	.	TRBJ2-5	.	TGTGCCACCAGCAGAGATTCGAGTGAGACCCAGTACTTC	CATSRDSSETQYF
TRBV4-3	TRBD1	TRBJ1-1	.	TGCGCCAGCAGCACTGCAGGGGGCCTGAACGCTGAAGCTTTCTTT	CASSTAGGLNAEAFF
TRBV6-5	TRBD2	TRBJ2-2	.	TGTGCCAGCAGGAGAGCGGGAGCGGTCACCGGGGAGCTGTTTTTT	CASRRAGAVTGELFF
TRBV11-2	.	TRBJ2-5	.	TGTGCCAGCAGCTTAGGGAGGGCCCGGGGGACCCAGTACTTC	CASSLGRARGTQYF
TRBV5-1	.	TRBJ2-3	.	TGCGCCAGCAGCCTACAAGGGGGTTTGGATACGCAGTATTTT	CASSLQGGLDTQYF
TRBV7-2	.	TRBJ2-1	.	TGTGCCAGCAGCTTAGATCCCCCAGGGTACAATGAGCAGTTCTTC	CASSLDPPGYNEQFF